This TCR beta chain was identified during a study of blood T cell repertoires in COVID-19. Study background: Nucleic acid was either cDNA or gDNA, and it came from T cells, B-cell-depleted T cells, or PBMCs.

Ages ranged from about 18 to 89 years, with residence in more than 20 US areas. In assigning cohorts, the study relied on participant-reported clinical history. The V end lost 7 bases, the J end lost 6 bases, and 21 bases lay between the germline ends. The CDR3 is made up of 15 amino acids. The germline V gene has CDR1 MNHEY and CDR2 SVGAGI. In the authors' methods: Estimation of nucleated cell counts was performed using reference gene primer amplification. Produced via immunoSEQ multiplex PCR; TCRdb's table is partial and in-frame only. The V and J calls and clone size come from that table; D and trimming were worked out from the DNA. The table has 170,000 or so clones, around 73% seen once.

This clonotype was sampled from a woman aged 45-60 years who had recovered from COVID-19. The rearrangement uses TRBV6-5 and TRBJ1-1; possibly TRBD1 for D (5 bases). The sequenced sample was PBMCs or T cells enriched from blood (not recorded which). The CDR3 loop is CASTLTGSGGAEAFF. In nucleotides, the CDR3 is TGTGCCAGCACACTGACCGGGAGCGGGGGAGCTGAAGCTTTCTTT.